One and the same sample provided the 24 T cell receptor beta chains below, sequenced in a study of patients and donors after allogeneic stem cell transplantation. MiXCR was run by TCRdb on the RT-PCR reads, yielding one entry per CDR3 protein. The profile covers approximately 150,000 distinct CDR3 sequences, with 25% to 35% appearing a single time and 3.2% taken by the ten largest. Sequences were obtained from blood, either unsorted or a sorted T cell fraction (not recorded which). These receptor sequences come from a human donor who was either an allogeneic HSCT recipient or a stem cell or donor lymphocyte infusion donor (not recorded which). It is not recorded whose cells these are; they may come from a transplant donor.

The chain carries TRBV6-2 or TRBV6-3 and TRBJ2-1; D not certain. The germline CDR1 and CDR2 sequences are MNHEY and SVGEGT. V was pared by 6 bases and J by 0 bases, with 6 bases between. This CDR3 spans 13 amino acids. The chain's CDR3 is CASRPSSYNEQFF. The CDR3 DNA is TGTGCCAGCAGGCCGAGCTCCTACAATGAGCAGTTCTTC.

CDR3 sequence (DNA): TGTGCCAGCAGTTTAACCCAGGGGGCGGGAGGCTACACCTTC. Its translation is CASSLTQGAGGYTF. This chain uses TRBV12-3 or TRBV12-4 with TRBJ1-2, with 8 bases that match TRBD1. With V trimmed by 2 bases and J by 8 bases, 7 bases remained unmatched. The CDR3 is 14 amino acids.

This clonotype was counted a few times. J is TRBJ2-2 and V is TRBV12-3 or TRBV12-4; D is possibly TRBD1 or TRBD2 (5 bases each). CDR3 length: 13 residues. V was trimmed by 3 bases and J by 5 bases, leaving 7 bases between them. The CDR3 DNA follows: TGTGCCAGCAGTTTGTGGGGGACCGGGGAGCTGTTTTTT. This encodes CASSLWGTGELFF.

In its sample, this clonotype was seen a few times. This chain joins TRBV5-1 and TRBJ1-1; D remains unclear. Trimming shortened V by 1 base and J by 0 bases, and 4 bases separated the two germline ends. This CDR3 comprises 13 residues. Germline V gives CDR1 SGHRS, CDR2 YFSETQ. CDR3 nucleotide sequence: TGCGCCAGCAGCTTGTTGGTGAACACTGAAGCTTTCTTT. It encodes CASSLLVNTEAFF. The entire variable domain, with the rest obtained from reference TRBV5-1 and TRBJ1-1, is as follows: KAGVTQTPRYLIKTRGQQVTLSCSPISGHRSVSWYQQTPGQGLQFLFEYFSETQRNKGNFPGRFSGRQFSNSRSEMNVSTLELGDSALYLCASSLLVNTEAFFGQGTRLTVV.

This clonotype has only a few counts. J is TRBJ2-3 and V is TRBV20-1; 8 nucleotides match TRBD2. Trimming removed 1 base from V and 0 bases from J; junction bases left unmatched: 3. This CDR3 contains 15 residues. CDR1 and CDR2 from the germline V gene are DFQATT and SNEGSKA (reference sequence). The CDR3 here is CSARVAGTSTDTQYF. DNA for the CDR3: TGCAGTGCTAGAGTAGCGGGGACTAGCACAGATACGCAGTATTTT.

This chain links TRBV11-2 with TRBJ1-4; 7 nucleotides match TRBD1. Germline V lookup: CDR1 SGHAT, CDR2 FQNNGV. Losses at the gene ends were 7 bases for V and 7 bases for J; bases not matched to a gene: 9. There are 14 residues in the CDR3. CDR3 coding DNA: TGTGCCAGCACCACCAGGGGGAAGGTTGAAAAACTGTTTTTT. This encodes CASTTRGKVEKLFF.

The chain joins TRBV27 to TRBJ2-3, with TRBD2 matching 8 bases. V was pared by 6 bases and J by 2 bases, with 4 bases of the junction left unmatched. The CDR3 loop spans 14 amino acids. Germline-derived CDR1 and CDR2 are MNHEY and SMNVEV (reference sequence). This chain's CDR3 is CASRVAGYTDTQYF. DNA for the CDR3: TGTGCCAGCAGGGTAGCGGGGTACACAGATACGCAGTATTTT.

The sample holds a few counts of this clonotype. The chain has TRBV10-2 and TRBJ2-5; the D gene is possibly TRBD2 (5 bases). This CDR3 has 13 residues. CDR1 is WSHSY, CDR2 SAAADI, per germline. V was cut by 6 bases and J by 3 bases, with 11 bases left in between. CDR3 region: CASRLGVKETQYF. CDR3 nucleotides: TGCGCCAGCAGGCTCGGGGTCAAAGAGACCCAGTACTTC.

This clonotype was detected only a few times. This chain connects TRBV4-1 to TRBJ1-1; D is uncertain. V was shortened by 1 base and J by 4 bases, with 10 bases between the two germline ends. CDR1 and CDR2 from the germline V gene are MGHRA and YSYEKL. The CDR3 loop spans 14 amino acids. This CDR3 reads CASSQVQEPTEAFF. CDR3 DNA: TGCGCCAGCAGCCAAGTTCAGGAACCCACTGAAGCTTTCTTT.

The V call is TRBV9, the J call TRBJ1-1; D is perhaps TRBD1 (6 bases). This CDR3 comprises 12 residues. Per the germline V gene, CDR1 is SGDLS and CDR2 is YYNGEE. Trimming pared 3 bases from V and 6 bases from J, leaving 9 bases between. This CDR3 is CASSAGGSEAFF. CDR3 sequence (DNA): TGTGCCAGCAGCGCCGGGGGCTCTGAAGCTTTCTTT.

This clonotype was seen once. This chain uses TRBV15 with TRBJ2-5; no reliable D call. Trimming took off 1 base at V and 2 bases at J, with 5 bases between the two ends. This CDR3 is built from 13 residues. Germline CDR1 LNHNV, CDR2 YYDKDF (reference sequence). DNA for the CDR3: TGTGCCACCAGCAGAGTGCGGCAAGAGACCCAGTACTTC. Translation: CATSRVRQETQYF.

This clonotype appeared a few times. J is TRBJ2-5 and V is TRBV5-5, with TRBD2 matching 7 bases. The junction had 6 bases not matched to a gene; V was cut back by 2 bases and J by 2 bases. Germline lookup yields CDR1 SGHKS and CDR2 YYEKEE (reference sequence). CDR3 size: 15 residues. The CDR3 spells CASSFGLERQETQYF. In nucleotides, the CDR3 is TGTGCCAGCAGCTTTGGACTAGAGAGACAAGAGACCCAGTACTTC.

The CDR3 region is CASRIQGNEQYF. DNA of the CDR3: TGTGCCAGCAGAATACAGGGGAACGAGCAGTACTTC. The rearrangement links TRBV12-3 or TRBV12-4 to TRBJ2-7, with TRBD1 matching 7 bases. The junction had 4 bases not matched to a gene; V was cut back by 6 bases and J by 5 bases. The CDR3 runs 12 residues.

This clonotype was detected many times. V is TRBV20-1 and J is TRBJ1-2; no definite D call. The CDR3 totals 13 residues. Germline CDR1 and CDR2: DFQATT and SNEGSKA (reference sequence). V lost 0 bases to trimming and J lost 4 bases, with 9 bases between them. DNA of the CDR3: TGCAGTGCTAGAGATTGGGATTTCTATGGCTACACCTTC. As protein: CSARDWDFYGYTF.

V gene TRBV28 combines with J gene TRBJ2-3; D is possibly TRBD1 or TRBD2 (6 bases each). This CDR3 has 16 residues. Germline CDR1 MDHEN, CDR2 SYDVKM. V was cut by 3 bases and J by 1 base, with 14 bases left in between. The CDR3 loop is CASSFNREEGTDTQYF. In DNA, the CDR3 is TGTGCCAGCAGTTTCAACAGGGAGGAGGGCACAGATACGCAGTATTTT.

This sequence joins TRBV12-3 or TRBV12-4 and TRBJ2-4, with D possibly called TRBD1 or TRBD2 (6 bases each). The CDR3 loop spans 17 amino acids. The V end lost 6 bases, the J end lost 0 bases, and 18 bases lay between the germline ends. Here the CDR3 DNA reads TGTGCCAGCAGATTGTCGAGGGGGGTAGGAGCCAAAAACATTCAGTACTTC. This encodes CASRLSRGVGAKNIQYF.

This sequence joins TRBV28 and TRBJ2-5; possible D gene TRBD2, 6 bases. Germline CDR1 is MDHEN and CDR2 is SYDVKM. The V end lost 10 bases, the J end lost 0 bases, and 18 bases lay between the germline ends. The CDR3 is 15 amino acids. DNA of the CDR3: TGTGCCATCCTGCGGCCGGGACTGGACCAAGAGACCCAGTACTTC. This encodes CAILRPGLDQETQYF.

This clonotype occurred a few times. The rearrangement links TRBV5-1 to TRBJ2-1; 7 bases fit TRBD2. This CDR3 region has 17 residues. Germline assignment: CDR1 SGHRS and CDR2 YFSETQ. The trim removed 0 bases at V and 4 bases at J, leaving 10 bases unmatched. The CDR3 is CASSLAGPGTIYNEQFF. DNA for the CDR3: TGCGCCAGCAGCTTGGCCGGCCCCGGGACTATATACAATGAGCAGTTCTTC.

This clonotype appeared a single time. The rearrangement uses TRBV29-1 and TRBJ2-7; 15 nucleotides agree with TRBD2. Per germline, CDR1 SQVTM and CDR2 ANQGSEA. The V segment lost 7 bases and the J segment 6 bases; nucleotides outside the gene matches: 10. The CDR3 has 15 amino acids. Written as DNA, the CDR3 is TGCAGCGCCAAAGGACTAGCGGGAGGGCTAGGCGAGCAGTACTTC. This codes for CSAKGLAGGLGEQYF.

J is TRBJ2-1 and V is TRBV6-5; the match to TRBD2 covers 11 bases. This CDR3 contains 15 residues. Germline trimming cut 5 bases from V and 10 bases from J; bases unmatched to any gene: 10. Per the germline V gene, CDR1 is MNHEY and CDR2 is SVGAGI. CDR3 bases: TGTGCCAGCAGTCCCCATAGCGGGAGGGGTAAGGAGCAGTTCTTC. Translation gives CASSPHSGRGKEQFF.

The chain joins TRBV13 to TRBJ2-2, with D possibly being TRBD2 (7 bases). CDR1 PRHDT and CDR2 FYEKMQ come from the germline V gene (reference sequence). Trimming cost V 5 bases and J 9 bases, with 19 bases left between them. This CDR3 region has 15 residues. Written as DNA, the CDR3 is TGTGCCAGCAGCAGGAGCCCGGGGGGCGAAAGGGAGCTGTTTTTT. It specifies CASSRSPGGERELFF.

Ten or more counts support this clonotype. V gene TRBV12-3 or TRBV12-4 combines with J gene TRBJ1-1; D is unclear. V was cut by 2 bases and J by 7 bases, with 14 bases left in between. CDR3 length: 14 residues. The CDR3 DNA follows: TGTGCCAGCAGTTTACGGGCGCTGGACGGTGAAGCTTTCTTT. Its translation: CASSLRALDGEAFF.

This clonotype was observed a handful of times. CDR3 sequence: CALDRAGYEQYF. The CDR3 DNA sequence: TGTGCCTTGGACAGGGCCGGATACGAGCAGTACTTC. V usage is TRBV30 and J usage is TRBJ2-7; 8 nucleotides align to TRBD1. J was trimmed by 4 bases and V by 7 bases; bases with no gene match: 6. CDR1 is GTSNPN and CDR2 is SVGIG in the germline V gene (reference sequence). This CDR3 is 12 amino acids long. The full variable domain, rest sourced from reference TRBV30 and TRBJ2-7, is SQTIHQWPATLVQPVGSPLSLECTVEGTSNPNLYWYRQAAGRGLQLLFYSVGIGQISSEVPQNLSASRPQDRQFILSSKKLLLSDSGFYLCALDRAGYEQYFGPGTRLTVT.

This clonotype was counted at least ten times. The V call is TRBV12-3 or TRBV12-4, the J call TRBJ1-1; D is undetermined. V lost 3 bases and J 11 bases, leaving 10 bases between the germline ends. The length of the CDR3 is 11 residues. CDR3 region: CASSFSVGAFF. The CDR3 DNA reads TGTGCCAGCAGTTTTTCGGTGGGGGCTTTCTTT.